This T cell receptor (beta chain) was sequenced during a study of metastatic and nonmetastatic thyroid tumors (dated by TCRdb to 2020 to 2022). Study-level background: Repertoires from peripheral blood and from tumor or nodule tissue samples of malignant and benign thyroid patients were compared.

Library preparation used PCR. The instrument was an Illumina HiSeq 4000. High-throughput sequencing was used to profile the CDR3 region of the TCR beta-chain in every patient. As for how the authors treated the data: The researchers built a classifier to tell apart papillary thyroid cancer patients with distant metastasis, based on CDR3 differences among clinicopathological groups. To measure repertoire diversity the researchers used the Shannon index, while the Morisita-Horn index served to gauge how similar the tumor and blood repertoires were. Starting from the raw public reads, TCRdb applied fastp trimming at Q25, assembled clones with MiXCR and retained in-frame beta chains. The V and J calls shown here were made by TCRdb, not taken from the authors' results. The sample has around 22,000 clones on record, 15% to 20% of them singletons. The ten largest clones add up to about 4.6% of the sample.

Before undergoing thyroid surgery, none of the patients had been given any kind of treatment. Using T-cell receptor beta sequencing, the study looked back at clinical samples from patients collected from the early 2010s to the late 2010s. As regards this clone: This receptor's antigen is unknown. Base quality data are lacking; no much larger clone is found one base away.

Looking up the germline V gene (reference sequence) yields CDR1 DFQATT and CDR2 SNEGSKA. Trimming removed 1 base from V and 1 base from J; the gene matches leave 6 bases unexplained. The CDR3 numbers 16 residues from cysteine through phenylalanine. Solely the CDR3 DNA is kept, with 48 bases framed from the first base. Overall study results and their limits: In both blood and tumor samples, malignant tumors were reported to have significantly higher TCR beta diversity than benign nodules.

This receptor was taken from a male donor with papillary thyroid cancer or a benign thyroid nodule (not recorded which). Some clones in this sample may be carry-over from other donors' samples. The chain is made from TRBV20-1 and TRBJ1-1, and 10 junction bases match TRBD1. The sequenced sample was blood. CDR3 protein: CSARGVRTGGNTEAFF. Here is the DNA: TGCAGTGCTAGAGGGGTTCGGACAGGGGGGAACACTGAAGCTTTCTTT.